These T cell receptor beta chains were read from a single sample in a study of post-analysis software for immune sequencing data. TCRdb independently ran MiXCR on the PCR reads; one entry per CDR3 protein. The sample holds hundreds of thousands of distinct CDR3 sequences, just under 30% seen once. Material: blood. The receptors were gathered from a girl aged 10-17 years with multiple sclerosis. CDR3s include the opening cysteine and the closing phenylalanine or tryptophan. The order of the fields is J gene, V gene, D gene, CDR3 protein. The D gene is left open where the match is weak.

j_gene: TRBJ2-3
v_gene: TRBV28
d_gene: .
CDR3aa: CASSVTGLGDTQYF

j_gene: TRBJ2-1
v_gene: TRBV3-1
d_gene: TRBD2
CDR3aa: CASSQGVTGGLNEQFF

j_gene: TRBJ2-6
v_gene: TRBV7-2
d_gene: .
CDR3aa: CASSLFSRTSEANVLTF

j_gene: TRBJ2-3
v_gene: TRBV7-2
d_gene: TRBD1
CDR3aa: CASSLGFVRGIADTQYF

j_gene: TRBJ2-4
v_gene: TRBV5-1
d_gene: .
CDR3aa: CASSLVGSGAKNIQYF

j_gene: TRBJ2-3
v_gene: TRBV7-7
d_gene: TRBD1
CDR3aa: CASSSGTGPIQEQYF

j_gene: TRBJ2-5
v_gene: TRBV20-1
d_gene: .
CDR3aa: CSARDPTREQYF

j_gene: TRBJ1-6
v_gene: TRBV9
d_gene: TRBD1
CDR3aa: CASSPHPAGTATSPLHF

j_gene: TRBJ1-3
v_gene: TRBV4-1
d_gene: TRBD1
CDR3aa: CASSQIVGQRLMGGNTIYF

j_gene: TRBJ2-1
v_gene: TRBV5-1
d_gene: .
CDR3aa: CASGDLSYNEQFF